This section outlines one T cell receptor (beta chain) sequence together with its context. Its matching antigen is unknown. The isolated RNA, all of it, was reverse transcribed, so expressed TCRB transcripts were what got sequenced. Method: immunoSEQ multiplex PCR; TCRdb's copy keeps in-frame clones and lacks some. Here the sample spans fewer than 110,000 clones, about 26% being singletons. The sample originates from a study of beta chain features in type 1 diabetes. Study outcomes and limitations: Overrepresentation of cells with high TCR expression could result from cDNA sequencing. For type 1 diabetes patients, VDJ junctions showed fewer insertions and more deletions. Compared to healthy donors, patients appeared to have naive, central memory and Treg TCRB repertoires that were more alike. TCRB CDR3s were moderately but significantly shorter in Type 1 diabetes patients in all four CD4+ subsets.

V shed 2 bases, J shed 9 bases, and the junction held 13 bases outside the gene matches. The CDR3 has 16 amino acids. Germline V CDR1 and CDR2: SGDLS, YYNGEE. Material: central memory CD4+ T cells from blood. The sequence was obtained from a woman younger than 35 with type 1 diabetes. The chain is built from TRBV9 and TRBJ2-2, with TRBD2 matching over 7 bases. CDR3 protein: CASSVSASGAHRELFF. Here the CDR3 DNA reads TGTGCCAGCAGCGTGTCCGCGAGCGGGGCTCACCGGGAGCTGTTTTTT.